The clone carrying this T cell receptor beta chain was found once. Its antigen is not identified. The CDR3 is 13 amino acids. Looked up from germline, CDR1 is SNHLY and CDR2 is FYNNEI. The V gene lost 8 bases and the J gene lost 2 bases, with 10 bases spanning the gap. These data belong to a study of cytomegalovirus exposure and HLA in healthy donors. Whole-study context: In a later analysis, it was reported that the roughly 120 validation repertoires had been produced on the same platform as the roughly 700 repertoires belonging to the first cohort. Study-wide results and caveats: Overall, 164 TCR beta chains were annotated as cytomegalovirus-associated. Subsequent analysis found a tendency for first-cohort TCR clusters to co-occur within the approximately 130 validation repertoires.

The donors belonged to the roughly 110-subject validation cohort, separate from the roughly 650-subject first cohort. Produced via immunoSEQ multiplex PCR; TCRdb's table is partial and in-frame only. The table records tens of thousands of clones, 92% of them present only once. The V gene is TRBV2, the J gene TRBJ2-1, with TRBD2 as a possible D gene (5 bases). The sequenced material came from PBMCs. The receptor was derived from a woman aged 18-30 years in good health and CMV-seronegative. The CDR3 here is CASESGTYNEQFF. CDR3 bases: TGTGCCAGCGAAAGCGGAACCTACAATGAGCAGTTCTTC.